These 13 T cell receptor beta chains were sequenced from one sample in a study of Graves' ophthalmopathy and Graves' hyperthyroidism. Amplified material comprised TCR beta CDR3 regions derived from RNA transcripts. Second-round multiplex PCR followed a first-round RT-PCR using HTBI primers. MiXCR was run by TCRdb on the multiplex PCR reads, yielding one entry per CDR3 protein. Of roughly 400,000 distinct CDR3 sequences listed, roughly 14% are singletons. Sequencing was done on a sample of peripheral blood. The receptors here all came from a woman between 18 and 30 years old with stable Graves' hyperthyroidism.

This clonotype was recorded at least ten times. The rearrangement uses TRBV20-1 and TRBJ2-5; 8 bases fit TRBD1. Per germline, CDR1 DFQATT and CDR2 SNEGSKA (reference sequence). The length of the CDR3 is 15 residues. The junction had 9 bases not matched to a gene; V was cut back by 2 bases and J by 4 bases. CDR3 nucleotide sequence: TGCAGTGCTAGAAATCGACAGGGGAGCCGAGAGACCCAGTACTTC. It codes for CSARNRQGSRETQYF.

This clonotype was seen ten or more times. The chain has TRBV11-1 and TRBJ1-3; TRBD1 matches 7 bases. Germline-derived CDR1 and CDR2 are SGHAT and FQDESV (reference sequence). This CDR3 has 16 residues. The trim removed 5 bases at V and 0 bases at J, leaving 7 bases unmatched. The CDR3 spells CASSPPGTVSGNTIYF. CDR3 in DNA: TGTGCCAGCAGCCCACCCGGGACAGTCTCTGGAAACACCATATATTTT.

Ten or more counts support this clonotype. V is TRBV11-2 and J is TRBJ2-5; possible D gene TRBD2, 6 bases. The CDR3 consists of 14 residues. Germline V gene sequence: CDR1 SGHAT, CDR2 FQNNGV. Trimming took off 6 bases at V and 5 bases at J, with 16 bases between the two ends. In DNA, the CDR3 is TGTGCCAGCAGTCTCGACACCGGGGGTGAGACCCAGTACTTC. Translating gives CASSLDTGGETQYF.

This clonotype came up many times. The rearrangement joins TRBV11-3 to TRBJ1-1, with D uncertain. This CDR3 is built from 12 residues. Germline CDR1 and CDR2: SGHNT and YENEEA. Trimming removed 0 bases at V and 5 bases at J, with 4 bases between. The CDR3 DNA reads as TGTGCCAGCAGCTTAGAGAGAACTGAAGCTTTCTTT. Translation: CASSLERTEAFF.

Of note for this clonotype: The junction does not match germline at one end; this may be a read error. V gene TRBV12-3 or TRBV12-4 combines with J gene TRBJ1-1; TRBD1 might be the D (5 bases). This CDR3 region has 14 residues. CDR3 residues: CASSFLLGGTETFF. The CDR3 DNA sequence: TGTGCCAGCAGTTTCCTATTGGGGGGGACTGAAACTTTCTTT.

This clonotype was found many times. The chain uses TRBV7-2 and TRBJ2-7, with TRBD2 matching over 7 bases. The ends lost 8 bases at V and 3 bases at J; junction bases unmatched: 10. CDR1 and CDR2 (germline): SGHTA, FQGNSA. CDR3 length: 14 residues. Written as DNA, the CDR3 is TGTGCCAGCGCAAGCCGTGGGGGGGTCTACGAGCAGTACTTC. It specifies CASASRGGVYEQYF.

This clonotype was picked up many times. The chain links TRBV27 to TRBJ1-6; the D gene is possibly TRBD1 (5 bases). V shed 6 bases and J shed 6 bases, with 15 bases lying between them. CDR1 and CDR2 (germline): MNHEY, SMNVEV (reference sequence). The length of the CDR3 is 15 residues. The CDR3 region has the DNA TGTGCCAGCAGCCGCGGGGCCGTGACTAATTCACCCCTCCACTTT. Encoded protein: CASSRGAVTNSPLHF.

Ten or more counts support this clonotype. This chain uses TRBV6-5 with TRBJ2-5; 7 bases are a match to TRBD2. The CDR3 contains 13 residues. With V trimmed by 8 bases and J by 5 bases, 8 bases remained unmatched. Germline V gene sequence: CDR1 MNHEY, CDR2 SVGAGI. The DNA for the CDR3 is TGTGCCAGCGGTAATCTCGGGGGGGAGACCCAGTACTTC. This translates into CASGNLGGETQYF.

This clonotype was recorded many times. The chain has TRBV19 and TRBJ2-2; a possible D gene is TRBD1 (5 bases). The CDR3 runs to 13 residues. V lost 9 bases and J lost 1, with 9 bases in between. CDR1 and CDR2 from the germline V gene are LNHDA and SQIVND (reference sequence). DNA for the CDR3: TGTGCCAGCCGCGGACAGAACACCGGGGAGCTGTTTTTT. This encodes CASRGQNTGELFF.

Ten or more counts support this clonotype. The limits of the CDR3 on the DNA are not certain, so only TCRdb's listed CDR3 is given. The rearrangement joins TRBV6-5 to TRBJ1-1. Per the germline V gene, CDR1 is MNHEY and CDR2 is SVGAGI. Termini included, the CDR3 measures 15 amino acids. The CDR3 protein is CASTFGAPRDTEAFF.

This clonotype was seen ten or more times. The chain has TRBV6-1 and TRBJ2-2; TRBD2 might be the D (6 bases). V lost 8 bases and J 5 bases, leaving 21 bases between the germline ends. This CDR3 region has 16 residues. Germline CDR1 and CDR2: MNHNS and SASEGT. The CDR3 coding sequence is TGTGCCAGCGCTAGACGTGGGGGGTGGCGGACCGGGGAGCTGTTTTTT. Its protein product is CASARRGGWRTGELFF.

This clonotype has only one observation. This rearrangement joins TRBV3-1 to TRBJ2-5; TRBD2 agrees at 8 bases. CDR1 and CDR2 from the germline V gene are LGHDT and YNNKEL (reference sequence). The CDR3 spans 16 residues. J lost 5 bases, V lost 1 base, and 9 bases had no gene match. The CDR3 DNA reads as TGTGCCAGCAGCCAAGGAGCCGGGGGGGCCTTGGAGACCCAGTACTTC. This sequence encodes CASSQGAGGALETQYF.

This chain joins TRBV11-2 and TRBJ1-1; D is uncertain. Germline V CDR1 and CDR2: SGHAT, FQNNGV. The CDR3 covers 14 residues. Trimming pared 2 bases from V and 2 bases from J, leaving 9 bases between. This CDR3 is CASSLLVFNTEAFF. CDR3 nucleotide sequence: TGTGCCAGCAGCTTATTAGTATTCAACACTGAAGCTTTCTTT.